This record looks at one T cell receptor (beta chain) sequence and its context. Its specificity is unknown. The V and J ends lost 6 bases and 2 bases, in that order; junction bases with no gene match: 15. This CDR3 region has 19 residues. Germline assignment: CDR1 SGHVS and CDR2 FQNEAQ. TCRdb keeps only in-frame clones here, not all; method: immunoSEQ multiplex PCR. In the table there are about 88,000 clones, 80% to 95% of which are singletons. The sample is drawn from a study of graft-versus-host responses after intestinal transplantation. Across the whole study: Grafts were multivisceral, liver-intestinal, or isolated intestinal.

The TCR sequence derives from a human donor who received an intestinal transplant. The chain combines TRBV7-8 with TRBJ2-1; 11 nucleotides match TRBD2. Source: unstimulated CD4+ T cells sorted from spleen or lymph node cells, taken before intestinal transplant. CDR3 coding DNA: TGTGCCAGCAGATCCTTGATGATAGCGGGAGGGATCGCCTACAATGAGCAGTTCTTC. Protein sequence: CASRSLMIAGGIAYNEQFF.